The 12 T cell receptor beta chains below were found in one sample sequenced in a study of T cell responses to AZD1222 COVID-19 vaccine. The assay was immunoSEQ multiplex PCR, and TCRdb's table has in-frame clones only and misses some. The sample consists of some 120,000 clones, roughly 85% of them appearing once. This specimen was peripheral blood, taken on day 0 of MenACWY control vaccination. These receptors came from an adult in good health.

V is TRBV7-2 and J is TRBJ2-5; D might be TRBD2 (6 bases). With 3 bases removed from V and 3 bases from J, the gap between germline ends came to 11 bases. The CDR3 totals 14 residues. Germline lookup yields CDR1 SGHTA and CDR2 FQGNSA. CDR3 loop: CASSFPGRKETQYF. The CDR3 nucleotides are TGTGCCAGCAGCTTCCCGGGGAGGAAAGAGACCCAGTACTTC.

A word on this clone: This specimen includes other DNA sequences encoding the same CDR3. The chain carries TRBV6-5 and TRBJ2-7, with TRBD1 identical over 7 bases. CDR1 MNHEY and CDR2 SVGAGI come from the germline V gene. The trim removed 2 bases at V and 3 bases at J, leaving 4 bases unmatched. CDR3 length: 14 amino acids. Written as DNA, the CDR3 is TGTGCCAGCAGTTACGTCCGGGACAGCTACGAGCAGTACTTC. Its translation is CASSYVRDSYEQYF.

This clone was seen just once. This rearrangement joins TRBV6-2 or TRBV6-3 to TRBJ1-6; D is unclear. V shed 5 bases and J shed 3 bases, with 2 bases lying between them. The CDR3 sequence is 12 residues long. CDR1 MNHEY and CDR2 SVGEGT come from the germline V gene. The CDR3 reads CASSRYNSPLHF. The DNA of the CDR3 is TGTGCCAGCAGTCGCTATAATTCACCCCTCCACTTT.

This clone was detected a few times. J is TRBJ2-1 and V is TRBV19; 7 nucleotides agree with TRBD1. Germline assignment: CDR1 LNHDA and CDR2 SQIVND (reference sequence). J was trimmed by 8 bases and V by 0 bases; bases with no gene match: 16. The CDR3 is 18 amino acids. The DNA of the CDR3 is TGTGCCAGTAGTATAGATACGACAGGGTCTCGTGAGTGGGATGAGCAGTTCTTC. Its protein product is CASSIDTTGSREWDEQFF.

The V gene is TRBV5-6, the J gene TRBJ1-5; D not resolved. The CDR3 has 13 amino acids. V was shortened by 1 base and J by 5 bases, with 7 bases between the two germline ends. Germline V CDR1 and CDR2: SGHDT, YYEEEE. DNA of the CDR3: TGTGCCAGCAGCTTGAAGGGTCATCAGCCCCAGCATTTT. It specifies CASSLKGHQPQHF.

The V call is TRBV7-2, the J call TRBJ2-4, with D possibly matching TRBD2 (5 bases). The germline CDR1 and CDR2 sequences are SGHTA and FQGNSA. The CDR3 sequence is 18 residues long. Trimming removed 6 bases from V and 0 bases from J, with 21 bases in between. The CDR3: CASSPGMLSPLAKNIQYF. As DNA, the CDR3 is TGTGCCAGCAGTCCCGGGATGCTCTCACCTTTAGCCAAAAACATTCAGTACTTC.

This clone came up once. The rearrangement links TRBV19 to TRBJ1-5, with 11 bases matching TRBD1. Germline V gene sequence: CDR1 LNHDA, CDR2 SQIVND (reference sequence). V trimming: 5 bases; J trimming: 5 bases; junction bases outside the gene matches: 8. The CDR3 contains 16 residues. The CDR3 sequence is CASSPSKGQGDQPQHF. The CDR3 nucleotides are TGTGCCAGTAGTCCGTCTAAGGGACAGGGGGATCAGCCCCAGCATTTT. The variable domain in full, completed from reference TRBV19 and TRBJ1-5, reads DGGITQSPKYLFRKEGQNVTLSCEQNLNHDAMYWYRQDPGQGLRLIYYSQIVNDFQKGDIAEGYSVSREKKESFPLTVTSAQKNPTAFYLCASSPSKGQGDQPQHFGDGTRLSIL.

The genes are TRBV18 and TRBJ2-1; perhaps TRBD1 as D (5 bases). V was pared by 8 bases and J by 6 bases, with 20 bases between. CDR1 KGHSH and CDR2 LQKENI come from the germline V gene. This CDR3 has 15 amino acids. The CDR3 DNA reads as TGTGCCAGCCAGGCCGTGAAAGGGGTAATCAATGAGCAGTTCTTC. Residues: CASQAVKGVINEQFF.

The rearrangement links TRBV3-1 (or the pseudogene TRBV3-2) to TRBJ2-1; D perhaps matches TRBD2 (5 bases). The CDR3 is 11 amino acids. Germline CDR1 LGHDT, CDR2 YNNKEL (reference sequence). V dropped 8 bases and J dropped 6 bases, with 8 bases sitting between them. CDR3 sequence: CASRRANEQFF. As DNA, the CDR3 is TGTGCCAGCCGGCGGGCCAATGAGCAGTTCTTC.

This rearrangement joins TRBV10-2 to TRBJ2-3; maybe TRBD2 (6 bases). The length of the CDR3 is 14 residues. V lost 9 bases to trimming and J lost 2 bases, with 15 bases between them. Germline V lookup: CDR1 WSHSY, CDR2 SAAADI. CDR3 protein: CASSPGLITDTQYF. CDR3 bases: TGCGCCAGTTCTCCGGGACTCATCACAGATACGCAGTATTTT.

V gene TRBV4-1 combines with J gene TRBJ1-4; D unresolved. Germline CDR1 and CDR2: MGHRA and YSYEKL. The CDR3 is 15 residues long. V lost 1 base, J lost 6 bases, and 12 bases lay in between. This CDR3 reads CASSQVDGKYEKLFF. CDR3 sequence (DNA): TGCGCCAGCAGCCAAGTGGACGGAAAGTATGAAAAACTGTTTTTT.

This clone has a single count. CDR3 nucleotides: TGTGCCAGCAGTCCGAGCCGAACAGGGGAGCAGTACTTC. This sequence encodes CASSPSRTGEQYF. The chain has TRBV11-2 and TRBJ2-7; D is perhaps TRBD1 (6 bases). The CDR3 covers 13 residues. The germline CDR1 and CDR2 sequences are SGHAT and FQNNGV. V lost 6 bases, J lost 7 bases, and 16 bases lay in between.